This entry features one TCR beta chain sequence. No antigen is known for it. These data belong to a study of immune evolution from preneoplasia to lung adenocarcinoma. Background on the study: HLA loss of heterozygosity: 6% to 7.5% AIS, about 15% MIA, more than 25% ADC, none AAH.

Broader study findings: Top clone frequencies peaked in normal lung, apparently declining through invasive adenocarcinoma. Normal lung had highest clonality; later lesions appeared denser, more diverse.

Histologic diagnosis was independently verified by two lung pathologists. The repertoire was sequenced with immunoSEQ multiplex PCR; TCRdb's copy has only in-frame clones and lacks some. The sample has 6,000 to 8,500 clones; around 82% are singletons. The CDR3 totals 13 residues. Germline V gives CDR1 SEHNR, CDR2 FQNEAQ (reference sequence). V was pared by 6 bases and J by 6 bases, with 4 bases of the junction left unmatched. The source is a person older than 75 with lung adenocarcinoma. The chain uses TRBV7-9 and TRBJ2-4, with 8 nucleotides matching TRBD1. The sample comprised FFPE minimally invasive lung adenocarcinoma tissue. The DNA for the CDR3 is TGTGCCAGCAGTACCACAGGGGGAAACATTCAGTACTTC. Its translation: CASSTTGGNIQYF.